This TCR beta chain is drawn from a study of blood T cell repertoires in COVID-19. About the research overall: Samples taken during acute and convalescent COVID-19 were collected in the United States, Italy and Spain.

In the authors' methods: Reference gene primer amplification gave nucleated cell count estimates. The repertoire was sequenced with immunoSEQ multiplex PCR; TCRdb's copy has only in-frame clones and lacks some. V, J and clone size derive from that table, while D and trimming were established from the DNA sequence. Here the sample spans around 310,000 clones, around 90% being singletons. Seattle patients were enrolled while actively infected and followed longitudinally. The clonotype was recovered from a woman aged 35 to 49 with COVID-19, enrolled during active disease. Sequencing input: peripheral blood.

CDR3 in amino acids: CASRGRNDGYTF. In nucleotides, the CDR3 is TGTGCCAGCAGGGGCAGGAATGATGGCTACACCTTC. This chain connects TRBV6-5 to TRBJ1-2; D is undetermined. V was cut by 6 bases and J by 6 bases, with 11 bases left in between. CDR3 length equals 12 residues. Per germline, CDR1 MNHEY and CDR2 SVGAGI.